These 9 T cell receptor beta chains share one sample of origin, sequenced in a study of monozygotic twins with inflammatory bowel disease. Using the 5' RACE reads, TCRdb records one entry per CDR3 protein without DNA. The table lists roughly 330,000 distinct CDR3 sequences. The material sequenced was blood. These receptors all come from a human donor with ulcerative colitis or Crohn's disease, or a healthy co-twin of an affected twin (not recorded which).

This sequence joins TRBV5-1 and TRBJ2-2; without DNA, the TCRdb call of TRBD1 cannot be checked. The germline V gene has CDR1 SGHRS and CDR2 YFSETQ. This CDR3 comprises 15 residues. CDR3: CASSFQGANTGELFF.

This rearrangement joins TRBV28 to TRBJ2-4; the TCRdb D gene call, TRBD2, has no DNA to confirm it. Germline V gives CDR1 MDHEN, CDR2 SYDVKM. The CDR3 consists of 16 residues. CDR3 protein: CASSPATPLAKNIQYF.

The V and J genes are TRBV20-1 and TRBJ2-2; checking the TCRdb D call of TRBD1 is not possible without DNA. Per germline, CDR1 DFQATT and CDR2 SNEGSKA (reference sequence). The CDR3 runs to 16 residues. Here the CDR3 reads CSASRSGTGRAGELFF.

This chain joins TRBV9 and TRBJ2-3; TCRdb reports TRBD2, a call that lacks DNA to check it against. The length of the CDR3 is 13 residues. The germline gives CDR1 SGDLS, CDR2 YYNGEE. CDR3: CASSDGRFSAQYF.

CDR3 loop: CAEGQFNEKLFF. The V and J genes are TRBV30 and TRBJ1-4; TCRdb calls TRBD1, which cannot be checked without DNA. The CDR3 is 12 amino acids. CDR1 is GTSNPN and CDR2 is SVGIG in the germline V gene (reference sequence).

The V call is TRBV29-1, the J call TRBJ1-2; TCRdb's assignment of TRBD1 cannot be checked, as there is no DNA. This CDR3 is 11 amino acids long. CDR1 and CDR2 (germline): SQVTM, ANQGSEA. CDR3 sequence reads: CSVGTGKGYTF.

The chain links TRBV5-1 to TRBJ2-1; TCRdb returns TRBD1, unconfirmable since there is no DNA. Germline CDR1 SGHRS, CDR2 YFSETQ. The CDR3 length is 15 residues. CDR3 sequence reads: CASSLATGAYNEQFF.

The chain combines TRBV30 with TRBJ2-2; checking the TCRdb D call of TRBD2 is not possible without DNA. The CDR3 is made up of 17 amino acids. Germline assignment: CDR1 GTSNPN and CDR2 SVGIG (reference sequence). The CDR3: CAWSVLLAGLNTGELFF.

The CDR3 loop is CASTPTVATNEKLFF. The chain combines TRBV19 with TRBJ1-4. Germline CDR1 reads LNHDA; CDR2 reads SQIVND (reference sequence). The CDR3 runs 15 residues.